The 29 T cell receptor beta chains reported below all come from one sample, sequenced in a study of T cell repertoires and HLA-DP antigens. Produced via immunoSEQ multiplex PCR; TCRdb's table is partial and in-frame only. The sample lists roughly 120,000 clones, 92% occurring once. Their cognate antigens are unknown. Material for sequencing was CD4+ T cells from PBMCs. These receptors were collected from a woman aged 18-35 years in good health and CMV-seronegative.

The chain is built from TRBV7-3 and TRBJ1-6, with 10 nucleotides matching TRBD1. J gave up 10 bases and V 4 bases, and 4 bases lay outside the gene matches. CDR3 length: 14 residues. Germline V gives CDR1 SGHTA, CDR2 FQGTGA. The CDR3 region has the DNA TGTGCCAGCAGCTCCGGACAGGGGGAATCACCCCTCCACTTT. Translated, it gives CASSSGQGESPLHF.

This rearrangement joins TRBV28 to TRBJ2-1; 8 bases line up with TRBD2. In germline, CDR1 is MDHEN, CDR2 SYDVKM. Unmatched junction bases numbered 10, after V lost 1 base and J lost 5 bases. The CDR3 contains 17 residues. The CDR3 region has the DNA TGTGCCAGCAGTTTATCACCTACTAGCGGCCTAAACAATGAGCAGTTCTTC. Protein product: CASSLSPTSGLNNEQFF.

The rearrangement links TRBV2 to TRBJ1-1; D remains ambiguous. Germline values: CDR1 SNHLY, CDR2 FYNNEI. The CDR3 covers 13 residues. Trimming shortened V by 8 bases and J by 0 bases, and 10 bases separated the two germline ends. In DNA form, the CDR3 reads TGTGCCAGCCAGGACGACATGAACACTGAAGCTTTCTTT. It yields the protein CASQDDMNTEAFF. Full variable domain (rest looked up from reference TRBV2 and TRBJ1-1): EPEVTQTPSHQVTQMGQEVILRCVPISNHLYFYWYRQILGQKVEFLVSFYNNEISEKSEIFDDQFSVERPDGSNFTLKIRSTKLEDSAMYFCASQDDMNTEAFFGQGTRLTVV.

The chain links TRBV19 to TRBJ2-3; D is possibly TRBD2 (5 bases). V lost 8 bases and J 4 bases, leaving 16 bases between the germline ends. CDR1 is LNHDA and CDR2 is SQIVND in the germline V gene (reference sequence). CDR3 length: 14 residues. CDR3: CASRLLAYADTQYF. The CDR3 DNA sequence: TGTGCCAGTCGACTTCTAGCATACGCAGATACGCAGTATTTT.

The chain joins TRBV9 to TRBJ2-1; D may match TRBD1 or TRBD2 (5 bases each). Germline loops: CDR1 SGDLS, CDR2 YYNGEE. Trimming shortened V by 0 bases and J by 2 bases, and 9 bases separated the two germline ends. This CDR3 region has 15 residues. This chain's CDR3 is CASSVEGTTYNEQFF. CDR3 nucleotides: TGTGCCAGCAGCGTAGAGGGGACCACCTACAATGAGCAGTTCTTC.

This clone has a single count. This chain links TRBV23-1 with TRBJ1-6; D gene unclear. TRBV23-1 is classed as an ORF, of uncertain function. The CDR3 loop spans 17 amino acids. Between the trimmed V and J ends, which lost 3 bases and 0 bases, there was a span of 12 bases. The CDR3 region is CASSQAGLPSYNSPLHF. The CDR3 nucleotides are TGCGCCAGCAGTCAGGCAGGCTTACCCTCCTATAATTCACCCCTCCACTTT.

J is TRBJ1-1 and V is TRBV9; 8 nucleotides align to TRBD1. CDR3 length equals 15 residues. Germline CDR1 SGDLS, CDR2 YYNGEE. J gave up 1 base and V 4 bases, and 6 bases lay outside the gene matches. As DNA, the CDR3 is TGTGCCAGCAGCTCACCCGGGACAGGGAACACTGAAGCTTTCTTT. Its protein product is CASSSPGTGNTEAFF.

The J gene is TRBJ2-3, the V gene TRBV4-3, with a weak D call TRBD2 (5 bases). The germline V gene encodes CDR1 LGHNA and CDR2 YSLEER. The CDR3 totals 16 residues. V was pared by 1 base and J by 1 base, with 12 bases between. This chain's CDR3 is CASSQGRGSGTDTQYF. CDR3 in DNA: TGCGCCAGCAGCCAAGGTCGAGGTAGCGGCACAGATACGCAGTATTTT.

The V call is TRBV29-1, the J call TRBJ2-2; tentatively, D is TRBD1 (6 bases). This CDR3 is built from 15 residues. CDR1 and CDR2 from the germline V gene are SQVTM and ANQGSEA. V lost 2 bases and J 7 bases, leaving 17 bases between the germline ends. CDR3: CSVEKGQGSVGELFF. CDR3 in DNA: TGCAGCGTTGAAAAGGGTCAGGGGTCTGTCGGGGAGCTGTTTTTT.

This sequence joins TRBV19 and TRBJ2-1, with TRBD2 as a possible D gene (6 bases). V was pared by 6 bases and J by 4 bases, with 22 bases between. This CDR3 is built from 17 residues. Germline V CDR1 and CDR2: LNHDA, SQIVND (reference sequence). CDR3 nucleotides: TGTGCCAGTAGCCTCCAGGCTTCAGCGGGCCCTTACAATGAGCAGTTCTTC. Its translation is CASSLQASAGPYNEQFF.

The V call is TRBV5-1, the J call TRBJ1-2; D is possibly TRBD1 (5 bases). The CDR3 is 15 residues long. Germline CDR1 SGHRS, CDR2 YFSETQ. V lost 3 bases and J 0 bases, leaving 12 bases between the germline ends. CDR3 protein: CASSSGGGSNYGYTF. Written as DNA, the CDR3 is TGCGCCAGCAGCTCCGGGGGAGGCTCTAACTATGGCTACACCTTC.

This clone was seen a few times. The DNA of the CDR3 is TGTGCCAGCAGTGTGGACAGGGGGCAAGAGACCCAGTACTTC. Translated: CASSVDRGQETQYF. The chain joins TRBV6-5 to TRBJ2-5, with 10 bases lining up with TRBD1. Trimming cost V 5 bases and J 2 bases; bases outside gene matches: 2. Germline V CDR1 and CDR2: MNHEY, SVGAGI. The CDR3 extends over 14 amino acids.

The chain links TRBV5-6 to TRBJ2-5; no reliable D call. Between the trimmed V and J ends, which lost 5 bases and 2 bases, there was a span of 16 bases. Germline CDR1 is SGHDT and CDR2 is YYEEEE. CDR3 size: 15 residues. CDR3 sequence reads: CASSSPRLGQETQYF. The CDR3 nucleotides read TGTGCCAGCAGTTCCCCTCGCCTGGGACAAGAGACCCAGTACTTC.

The chain links TRBV18 to TRBJ1-5, with 8 bases fitting TRBD1. The CDR3 has 15 residues. CDR1 and CDR2 (germline): KGHSH, LQKENI. V was clipped by 3 bases and J by 3 bases; unmatched bases: 4. The CDR3 sequence: CASSPSGGDNQPQHF. DNA of the CDR3: TGTGCCAGCTCACCGTCAGGGGGCGACAATCAGCCCCAGCATTTT. Variable domain in full (rest from reference TRBV18 and TRBJ1-5): NAGVMQNPRHLVRRRGQEARLRCSPMKGHSHVYWYRQLPEEGLKFMVYLQKENIIDESGMPKERFSAEFPKEGPSILRIQQVVRGDSAAYFCASSPSGGDNQPQHFGDGTRLSIL.

The chain uses TRBV5-6 and TRBJ1-2; D not resolved. The germline V gene has CDR1 SGHDT and CDR2 YYEEEE. The ends were cut back, 2 bases at V and 3 bases at J, with 14 bases in the middle. This CDR3 is built from 15 residues. The DNA of the CDR3 is TGTGCCAGCAGCTTTGGATCCCAGACGGACTATGGCTACACCTTC. This sequence encodes CASSFGSQTDYGYTF. Combining the CDR3 with reference TRBV5-6 and TRBJ1-2 gives the whole variable domain DAGVTQSPTHLIKTRGQQVTLRCSPKSGHDTVSWYQQALGQGPQFIFQYYEEEERQRGNFPDRFSGHQFPNYSSELNVNALLLGDSALYLCASSFGSQTDYGYTFGSGTRLTVV.

V is TRBV11-3 and J is TRBJ2-3; unclear D gene. CDR3 length: 12 amino acids. The ends were cut back, 0 bases at V and 6 bases at J, with 4 bases in the middle. CDR1 and CDR2 (germline): SGHNT, YENEEA. CDR3 nucleotide sequence: TGTGCCAGCAGCTTAGATCCGGATACGCAGTATTTT. This codes for CASSLDPDTQYF.

The chain recombines TRBV11-1 with TRBJ2-2; D may be TRBD2 (5 bases). CDR3 length equals 14 residues. Trimming left V 3 bases short and J 6 bases short, with 11 bases between. Germline V lookup: CDR1 SGHAT, CDR2 FQDESV (reference sequence). Written as DNA, the CDR3 is TGTGCCAGCAGCTTGAGGGAGCAGGCCGGGGAGCTGTTTTTT. Residues: CASSLREQAGELFF.

The V call is TRBV10-3, the J call TRBJ2-3; 14 nucleotides line up with TRBD2. Trimming took 4 bases from V and 2 from J; bases not matched to a gene: 2. The CDR3 extends over 16 amino acids. In germline, CDR1 is ENHRY, CDR2 SYGVKD. Here the CDR3 DNA reads TGTGCCATCAGTGGGACTAGCGGGGGGACCACAGATACGCAGTATTTT. Translation gives CAISGTSGGTTDTQYF.

The rearrangement uses TRBV9 and TRBJ2-2; 9 bases map to TRBD1. Germline values: CDR1 SGDLS, CDR2 YYNGEE. This CDR3 has 16 amino acids. Trimming cost V 4 bases and J 2 bases; bases outside gene matches: 6. CDR3 bases: TGTGCCAGCAGCAGGCGGACAGGGGCTAACACCGGGGAGCTGTTTTTT. This encodes CASSRRTGANTGELFF.

CDR3 nucleotides: TGTGCCAGCAGCGTAGCGGGGGGAGAGACCCAGTACTTC. It translates to CASSVAGGETQYF. The V call is TRBV6-5, the J call TRBJ2-5, with 10 bases aligning to TRBD2. Germline CDR1 MNHEY, CDR2 SVGAGI. The CDR3 spans 13 residues. With V trimmed by 6 bases and J by 4 bases, 2 bases remained unmatched.

The chain couples TRBV19 to TRBJ1-5; the D is unclear. Between the trimmed V and J ends, which lost 3 bases and 0 bases, there was a span of 9 bases. CDR1 is LNHDA and CDR2 is SQIVND in the germline V gene (reference sequence). There are 15 residues in the CDR3. The CDR3 bases are TGTGCCAGTAGTATGAGAGATTATAGCAATCAGCCCCAGCATTTT. As protein: CASSMRDYSNQPQHF. The whole variable domain, remainder taken from reference TRBV19 and TRBJ1-5, is DGGITQSPKYLFRKEGQNVTLSCEQNLNHDAMYWYRQDPGQGLRLIYYSQIVNDFQKGDIAEGYSVSREKKESFPLTVTSAQKNPTAFYLCASSMRDYSNQPQHFGDGTRLSIL.

This clone was recorded only once. In DNA, the CDR3 is TGTGCCAGCAGTGCGGGCCAGGGGAACTATGGCTACACCTTC. Its protein product is CASSAGQGNYGYTF. The rearrangement links TRBV6-4 to TRBJ1-2; D is perhaps TRBD1 (6 bases). Germline CDR1 MRHNA, CDR2 SNTAGT. Deletions cut 4 bases from V and 2 bases from J, with 11 bases between. This CDR3 has 14 amino acids.

The chain carries TRBV6-5 and TRBJ1-4, with 9 bases aligning to TRBD1. Per the germline V gene, CDR1 is MNHEY and CDR2 is SVGAGI. Losses at the gene ends were 2 bases for V and 5 bases for J; bases not matched to a gene: 3. This CDR3 spans 15 amino acids. The CDR3 spells CASSYATGGNEKLFF. Here the CDR3 DNA reads TGTGCCAGCAGTTACGCGACAGGGGGAAATGAAAAACTGTTTTTT.

The gene calls are TRBV16 and TRBJ2-1; 8 bases match TRBD2. Germline CDR1 and CDR2: KGHSY and FQNENV. There are 21 residues in the CDR3. V dropped 7 bases and J dropped 5; count of bases not matched to a gene: 28. CDR3 loop: CASTRPPQGRQAGEDNNEQFF. CDR3 DNA: TGTGCCAGCACCCGACCCCCACAGGGAAGGCAAGCGGGAGAGGATAACAATGAGCAGTTCTTC.

This clone appeared once. The CDR3, as DNA: TGTGCCAGTAGTTCGTACAGGGACTCTGGAAACACCATATATTTT. As protein: CASSSYRDSGNTIYF. The V and J genes are TRBV19 and TRBJ1-3, with D possibly being TRBD1 (6 bases). The length of the CDR3 is 15 residues. The germline V gene encodes CDR1 LNHDA and CDR2 SQIVND (reference sequence). Trimming removed 5 bases from V and 0 bases from J, with 11 bases in between.

The chain links TRBV11-3 to TRBJ1-5; D is ambiguous. Trimming cost V 1 base and J 3 bases, with 10 bases left between them. The germline V gene has CDR1 SGHNT and CDR2 YENEEA. The CDR3 extends over 15 amino acids. The CDR3 is CASSLGAGDNQPQHF. The DNA for the CDR3 is TGTGCCAGCAGCTTAGGGGCGGGCGACAATCAGCCCCAGCATTTT.

V and J are TRBV19 and TRBJ1-4; D perhaps matches TRBD1 (5 bases). Germline CDR1 reads LNHDA; CDR2 reads SQIVND (reference sequence). The CDR3 runs 15 residues. V was shortened by 9 bases and J by 6 bases, with 20 bases between the two germline ends. The DNA of the CDR3 is TGTGCCAGCACCTGGGCCGGGACGGGGCATGAAAAACTGTTTTTT. Translated: CASTWAGTGHEKLFF.

The V and J genes are TRBV6-5 and TRBJ2-2; TRBD1 might be the D (6 bases). V was shortened by 4 bases and J by 7 bases, with 7 bases between the two germline ends. CDR1 and CDR2 from the germline V gene are MNHEY and SVGAGI. This CDR3 comprises 12 residues. The CDR3 DNA reads TGTGCCAGCAGTTCAGGGGTCGGGGAGCTGTTTTTT. Amino acid sequence: CASSSGVGELFF.

The V and J genes are TRBV27 and TRBJ1-2, with 7 nucleotides matching TRBD1. The V gene's germline CDR1 is MNHEY and CDR2 SMNVEV (reference sequence). Germline trimming cut 6 bases from V and 7 bases from J; bases unmatched to any gene: 26. There are 19 residues in the CDR3. The DNA of the CDR3 is TGTGCCAGCAGGACTTTCCTTCGGAGGACAGGTGGCCCCAGTGGTGGCTACACCTTC. Translation: CASRTFLRRTGGPSGGYTF.